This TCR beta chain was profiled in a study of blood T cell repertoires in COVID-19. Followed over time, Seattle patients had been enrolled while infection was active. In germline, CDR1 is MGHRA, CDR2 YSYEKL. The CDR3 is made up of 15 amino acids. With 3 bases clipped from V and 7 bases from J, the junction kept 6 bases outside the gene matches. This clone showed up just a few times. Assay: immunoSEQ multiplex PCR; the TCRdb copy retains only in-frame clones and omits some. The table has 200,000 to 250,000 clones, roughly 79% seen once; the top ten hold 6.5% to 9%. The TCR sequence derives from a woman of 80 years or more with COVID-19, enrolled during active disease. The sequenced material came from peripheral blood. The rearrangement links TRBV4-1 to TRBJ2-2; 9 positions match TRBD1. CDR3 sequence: CASSHGDRVSGELFF. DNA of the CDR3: TGCGCCAGCAGCCATGGGGACAGGGTTAGCGGGGAGCTGTTTTTT.